A selection of T cell receptor beta chains follows, all from one sample in a study of blood T cells in healthy people across ages. TCRdb used MiXCR to reprocess the 5' RACE reads, holding one entry per CDR3 protein. The table records about 1 million distinct CDR3 sequences, under 45% of them present only once. Sequenced: blood. The receptors stem from a woman aged 55-69 years in good health. Each CDR3 is given with its conserved first and last residue. The order of the fields is clone size, V gene, D gene, J gene, CDR3 DNA, CDR3 protein. D genes are given only for firm matches. Only part of the rows carry a size: once, few, many, or a class if the clone is expanded.

size: NA
V: TRBV5-6
D: TRBD2
J: TRBJ2-1
DNA: TGTGCCAGCAGCCACGGACTAGCGGGCTATGAGCAGTTCTTC
CDR3: CASSHGLAGYEQFF

size: NA
V: TRBV5-1
D: TRBD2
J: TRBJ2-2
DNA: TGCGCCAGCAGCTCCGAACTAGGGGCGGGGGACGGTAACACCGGGGAGCTGTTTTTT
CDR3: CASSSELGAGDGNTGELFF

size: many
V: TRBV29-1
D: TRBD2
J: TRBJ2-7
DNA: TGCAGCGTTGCCCTAGCGGGAAACTCCTACGAGCAGTACTTC
CDR3: CSVALAGNSYEQYF

size: few
V: TRBV12-3/TRBV12-4
D: NA
J: TRBJ1-2
DNA: TGTGCCAGCAGTACGAGAACAAGGGGAGGCTACACCTTC
CDR3: CASSTRTRGGYTF

size: few
V: TRBV2
D: NA
J: TRBJ1-1
DNA: TGTGCCAGCTGGGGCAACACTGAAGCTTTCTTT
CDR3: CASWGNTEAFF

size: NA
V: TRBV28
D: TRBD2
J: TRBJ2-3
DNA: TGTGCCAGCAGCCGGAGTAGCGCCGGACTAGCGGGGTTCACAGATACGCAGTATTTT
CDR3: CASSRSSAGLAGFTDTQYF

size: once
V: TRBV20-1
D: NA
J: TRBJ2-7
DNA: TGCAGTGCTAGAGTGAGCCAGCTCCTCTACGAGCAGTACTTC
CDR3: CSARVSQLLYEQYF

size: NA
V: TRBV12-3/TRBV12-4
D: TRBD2
J: TRBJ2-3
DNA: TGTGCCAGCAGTCGACGGGGCCTAGCGGGACCCACAGATACGCAGTATTTT
CDR3: CASSRRGLAGPTDTQYF

size: NA
V: TRBV7-6
D: TRBD1
J: TRBJ2-7
DNA: TGTGCCAGCAGCTCACCCTTAAGACAGGGGAAGGGCGAGCAGTACTTC
CDR3: CASSSPLRQGKGEQYF

size: NA
V: TRBV20-1
D: TRBD2
J: TRBJ2-1
DNA: TGCAGTGCTAGTGGGTCTGGGACTAGCGGTTCAAATGAGCAGTTCTTC
CDR3: CSASGSGTSGSNEQFF

size: few
V: TRBV10-3
D: NA
J: TRBJ2-3
DNA: TGTGCCATCAGTGAAGACAGCTCAGGGGCAGATACGCAGTATTTT
CDR3: CAISEDSSGADTQYF

size: few
V: TRBV5-1
D: TRBD1
J: TRBJ2-7
DNA: TGCGCCAGCAGCTTATCCCGAGGGACAGGGGTAGGGGAGCAGTACTTC
CDR3: CASSLSRGTGVGEQYF

size: few
V: TRBV12-3/TRBV12-4
D: TRBD2
J: TRBJ2-1
DNA: TGTGCCAGCAGTTCGCCCTCTCGCGGGAGGGCGAATGAGCAGTTCTTC
CDR3: CASSSPSRGRANEQFF

size: NA
V: TRBV4-1
D: NA
J: TRBJ2-7
DNA: TGCGCCAGCGGCCAAGAGGCAAGAAGGACGGCCTCCTACGAGCAGTACTTC
CDR3: CASGQEARRTASYEQYF

size: few
V: TRBV30
D: TRBD2
J: TRBJ2-7
DNA: TGTGCCTGGAGTCCCAGCGGGAGTAGTGAGCAGTACTTC
CDR3: CAWSPSGSSEQYF

size: NA
V: TRBV5-1
D: NA
J: TRBJ1-1
DNA: TGCGCCAGCAGCTACTCCCCCCGGTCGGACACTGAAGCTTTCTTT
CDR3: CASSYSPRSDTEAFF

size: many
V: TRBV7-2
D: TRBD2
J: TRBJ2-3
DNA: TGTGCCAGCAGGCTATTGGGCGGGAGGGCTCCCACAGATACGCAGTATTTT
CDR3: CASRLLGGRAPTDTQYF

size: NA
V: TRBV18
D: NA
J: TRBJ2-5
DNA: TGTGCCAGCTCACAAGACAGTTTGGAGCAGTACTTC
CDR3: CASSQDSLEQYF

size: few
V: TRBV6-6
D: NA
J: TRBJ2-3
DNA: TGTGCCAGCAGACAACCCGGAGAGTCAGATACGCAGTATTTT
CDR3: CASRQPGESDTQYF

size: few
V: TRBV6-1
D: TRBD1
J: TRBJ1-2
DNA: TGTGCCAGCAGTGAGGACAGGAAATTTATCTATGGCTACACCTTC
CDR3: CASSEDRKFIYGYTF

size: NA
V: TRBV27
D: NA
J: TRBJ1-4
DNA: TGTGCCAGCAGCTCAGGGTTGGGAGATGAAAAACTGTTTTTT
CDR3: CASSSGLGDEKLFF

size: few
V: TRBV3-1
D: TRBD1
J: TRBJ2-3
DNA: TGTGCCAGCAGCCAGTGGCGACAGGGTGGAGATACGCAGTATTTT
CDR3: CASSQWRQGGDTQYF

size: NA
V: TRBV20-1
D: NA
J: TRBJ2-6
DNA: TGCAGTGCTAGAGAAGGAGGCTCTGGGGCCAACGTCCTGACTTTC
CDR3: CSAREGGSGANVLTF

size: NA
V: TRBV20-1
D: TRBD2
J: TRBJ2-5
DNA: TGCAGTGCTGTTAGCGGGGGGGGACACAATGAGCAGTACTTC
CDR3: CSAVSGGGHNEQYF

size: NA
V: TRBV6-6
D: TRBD1
J: TRBJ2-5
DNA: TGTGCCAGCAGTTCCCAGACAGGGGAGCAAGAGACCCAGTACTTC
CDR3: CASSSQTGEQETQYF

size: few
V: TRBV12-3/TRBV12-4
D: NA
J: TRBJ2-7
DNA: TGTGCCAGCAGTTTTGCAACGTCCTCCTACGAGCAGTACTTC
CDR3: CASSFATSSYEQYF

size: NA
V: TRBV2
D: TRBD1
J: TRBJ1-5
DNA: TGTGCCAGCAGTTTGGACAGGGCAAATCAGCCCCAGCATTTT
CDR3: CASSLDRANQPQHF

size: NA
V: TRBV6-6
D: TRBD2
J: TRBJ2-7
DNA: TGTGCCAGCACTCCCGCGGGAGTCAGCCACGACGAGCAGTACTTC
CDR3: CASTPAGVSHDEQYF

size: NA
V: TRBV6-5
D: NA
J: TRBJ2-1
DNA: TGTGCCAGCGGCCTTGGGGCGCAGAGCTCCTACAATGAGCAGTTCTTC
CDR3: CASGLGAQSSYNEQFF

size: few
V: TRBV27
D: TRBD1
J: TRBJ2-7
DNA: TGTGCCAGCAGTTTCGGACAGGGGCGAAGCTCCTACGAGCAGTACTTC
CDR3: CASSFGQGRSSYEQYF

size: NA
V: TRBV7-2
D: NA
J: TRBJ2-3
DNA: TGTGCCAGCAGCTTTCTGACTGTCACAGATACGCAGTATTTT
CDR3: CASSFLTVTDTQYF

size: NA
V: TRBV10-3
D: NA
J: TRBJ2-6
DNA: TGTGCCATCACGGACAACGACTCTGGGGCCAACGTCCTGACTTTC
CDR3: CAITDNDSGANVLTF

size: NA
V: TRBV10-2
D: NA
J: TRBJ2-7
DNA: TGCGCCAGCAGTGTGTGGCAGAGGAACGAGCAGTACTTC
CDR3: CASSVWQRNEQYF

size: NA
V: TRBV9
D: TRBD1
J: TRBJ2-7
DNA: TGTGCCAGCAGCGTAGCGGGACAGGGGCCATACGAGCAGTACTTC
CDR3: CASSVAGQGPYEQYF

size: few
V: TRBV10-3
D: NA
J: TRBJ1-1
DNA: TGTGCCATCGGCGGAGGCACTGAAGCTTTCTTT
CDR3: CAIGGGTEAFF

size: NA
V: TRBV7-6
D: NA
J: TRBJ2-1
DNA: TGTGCCAGCAGCTTACGGAGGCAAAAGGGGGATTTTGAGCAGTTCTTC
CDR3: CASSLRRQKGDFEQFF

size: NA
V: TRBV20-1
D: TRBD1
J: TRBJ2-1
DNA: TGCAGTGCCCGTGCGGGACAGGGAAACAATGAGCAGTTCTTC
CDR3: CSARAGQGNNEQFF